This T cell receptor beta chain was documented in a study of glioma-infiltrating T cells after dendritic cell vaccination (dated by TCRdb to about 2016). Regarding the study in general: The cohort included some 15 glioblastoma patients drawn from Phase I and II dendritic cell vaccination trials, of whom 9 were newly diagnosed and 6 had recurrent disease. Between the early 2000s and the early 2010s, the patients were given dendritic cell vaccination pulsed with autologous tumor lysate. The vaccine was prepared from monocyte-derived dendritic cells that were cultured for roughly 7 days with IL-4 and GM-CSF and then pulsed overnight with autologous tumor lysate. Patients received three intradermal dendritic cell vaccine injections at biweekly intervals in the arm below the axilla. Deep sequencing of TCR beta CDR3 regions was used to quantify tumor-infiltrating lymphocyte content and compare tumor and blood repertoires in dendritic cell-vaccinated glioblastoma patients. Survival after dendritic cell vaccination was correlated with TCR sequencing metrics, such as TIL content and the overlap between tumor and blood repertoires.

This clone has only one observation. Its antigen remains unidentified. Per-base quality was not reported, and no clone a single base away is much larger than it. V is cut back by 2 bases and J by 4 bases, with 8 bases in the junction unmatched. The CDR3, from cysteine to phenylalanine, totals 16 residues. Only the CDR3 region is kept as DNA, spanning 48 bases read in frame from base 1. Looking up the germline V gene yields CDR1 SGHRS and CDR2 YFSETQ. The immunoSEQ assay amplified TCRB CDR3 regions from roughly 2 micrograms of genomic DNA, or from all available DNA when less than that amount was available. Multiplex PCR used 60 forward primers for TCR V beta segments and 13 reverse primers for J beta segments. To estimate reads per starting template, synthetic control templates were spiked into each sample at limiting dilution. The Illumina HiSeq System generated sequencing reads of 87 bp. The original methods were these. PCR and sequencing errors were removed by merging closely related sequences with a nearest neighbor algorithm. TCR overlap was measured as the percentage of unique tumor TCR beta sequences that were also present in the peripheral blood of the same patient. TCRdb mirrors the immuneACCESS table, restricted to in-frame sequences. Some clones are absent from its copies; in checked studies, under half trace to an unresolved V gene, and the reason for the others is unknown. The V and J calls and the clone size are those of that table, but D and trimming were determined from the DNA. The sample profile shows 100,000 to 120,000 clones; 90% of them were found once. Approximately 3% of the sample is in the top ten clones.

Paper-wide results and their limitations: Longer time to progression and overall survival after dendritic cell vaccination were predicted by higher estimated pretreatment TIL content. The three-group TCR overlap response model was characterized as speculative, and prospective validation of the model was stated to be required. The cohort was small and heterogeneous, and full blood and tumor sets were available for few patients, with initial-recurrent tumor pairs available for even fewer patients. No direct relationship between TCR clonality and survival was found, suggesting that a diverse polyclonal response may matter.

This specimen's time point label, interpreted: after dendritic cell vaccination, including at tumor progression/relapse. To be selected, patients needed enough residual fresh-frozen tumor tissue and more than two years of available survival data. None of the glioblastoma patients carried an isocitrate dehydrogenase mutation, although molecular status otherwise varied. PBMC were collected before vaccination, two weeks after the third vaccination, and at tumor progression if progression occurred. The Qiagen DNeasy Blood extraction Kit was used to extract genomic DNA. The starting material was blood, obtained after dendritic cell vaccination. The chain uses TRBV5-1 and TRBJ2-3; TRBD2 agrees with 9 junctional bases. The receptor comes from a human donor with glioblastoma. The CDR3 in this case is CASSLPLAGAADTQYF. The bases read TGCGCCAGCAGCTTACCCTTAGCGGGAGCGGCAGATACGCAGTATTTT.